The TCR beta chain described here comes from a study of shared clonotypes between healthy human individuals (TCRdb year 2020). Broadly, across the study: The cohort comprised a couple of women and a few men aged 18 to 49 years. The study deeply sequenced blood TCR repertoires of five healthy adults to estimate repertoire size and the extent of clonotype sharing between individuals. Libraries were prepared and TCR repertoires were sequenced by different laboratories using diverse techniques, in order to increase sequencing depth and limit assay-specific biases. For each donor, three plates each were used for CD4 naive and CD4 memory, two plates were used for CD8 naive, and one plate was used for CD8 memory. Leukapheresis yielded between about 0.85 and 10 billion PBMCs per donor. What the study reported, not specific to this receptor: Based on pairwise subsampling, the degree of clonotype sharing among donors was expected to be affected by sequencing depth. The small number of donors limited the genetic and exposure-history diversity represented. Roughly 5% of naive CD4, 3.5% of naive CD8, roughly 2.5% of memory CD4, and approximately 0.4% of memory CD8 clonotypes were shared across a few donors. Even with the large sequencing depth, rarefaction of the sorted-subset datasets indicated that sequencing was incomplete. Naive subsets generally had larger estimated clonotype richness than memory subsets did. Compared with non-shared clonotypes, the clonotypes found in all four sorted-subset donors had higher generation probabilities. Sampling was restricted to blood, and TCR repertoires in tissues likely differ from the TCR repertoires found in blood.

Trimming removed 5 bases from V and 4 bases from J; the gene matches leave 15 bases unexplained. The germline V gene supplies CDR1 ENHRY and CDR2 SYGVKD. The CDR3 has 18 amino acids, counting the end cysteine and phenylalanine. The retained sequence is limited to the CDR3, 54 bases, with the frame set at the first base. The donors were healthy, HIV-negative adults with no recently reported acute infections or vaccinations. Every donor was a Caucasian adult residing in Nashville, Tennessee, USA. CD4+ T cells were enriched by magnetic negative selection, after which naive cells were positively selected on CD45RA and the negative fraction was taken as the memory subset. After blood collection by leukapheresis, PBMCs were isolated using Ficoll-Histopaque density gradient centrifugation and then cryopreserved in the vapor phase of liquid nitrogen. Analytical flow cytometry was used to check the purity and quantity of each magnetically sorted T cell population. Each sorted fraction had its genomic DNA isolated and then quantified by UV absorbance on a Nanodrop 2000c.

Using the deep immunoSEQ assay, TCR CDR3 regions were amplified from genomic DNA by multiplex PCR. For each cell subset, the extracted genomic DNA was distributed evenly across all wells of several immunoSEQ 96-well plates, and each plate served as one replicate. Each replicate PCR for sorted subsets received approximately 220 ng genomic DNA, equal to roughly 29,000 T cell genomes. Purified libraries were measured with a Qubit 3.0 fluorometer, size-checked on a Bioanalyzer 2100, and measured again with the KAPA Library Quantification kit. A separate single-read 150-cycle Illumina NextSeq 550 flow cell was used to sequence each immunoSEQ 96-well plate. On the study's bioinformatics: Because the immunoSEQ output held only junctional sequences and lacked quality scores, the filtering could not match the filtering applied to full-length reads. Sequences were annotated with PyIR, a Python wrapper for IgBLAST v1.9, and V/J genes and CDR3 were assigned using IMGT germline references. Reads were filtered out if the reads had weak V/J assignments (E-value above 1e-6), no CDR3, stop codons, out-of-frame junctions, or ambiguous translated residues. V3J clonotypes were defined by identical inferred V gene, J gene, and CDR3 amino acid sequence. Percentage overlap between repertoires was calculated by dividing the number of shared unique clonotypes by the size of the smaller repertoire. Three approaches were used to assess repertoire richness: RTK rarefaction, the Chao1 estimator, and Recon v2.1 estimates of unobserved clonotypes. For all TCRbeta clonotypes obtained by the gDNA method from several donors, generation probabilities were computed with OLGA. TCRdb stores this immuneACCESS table with in-frame sequences only. Part of the clones is absent; in the studies checked, under half of the shortfall reflects unresolved V genes, and no reason is known for the rest. The D gene and trimming were derived from the DNA, and the V and J assignments and clone size from that table. The sample contains some 2,500,000 clones, under 95% of them found a single time. The leading ten clones occupy around 0.4% of the sample.

A remark on this clone: The antigen it recognizes is unknown. Base qualities are not provided; no much larger clone lies one nucleotide away.

The chain uses TRBV10-3 and TRBJ2-2; 8 bases in the middle match TRBD1. Sequenced: naive CD4+ T cells from PBMCs. The intended sense of this specimen's cell subset or site label: CD45RA+ positively selected. The source of this sequence is a man between 18 and 35 years old in good health. Some clones in this sample may be carry-over from other donors' samples. The CDR3 reads as follows: CAISPRQGPNYGTGELFF. The nucleotide sequence reads as follows: TGTGCCATCAGTCCGCGACAGGGGCCAAATTATGGCACCGGGGAGCTGTTTTTT.